The following is a T cell receptor (beta chain) sequence with its context. Germline V gene lookup returns CDR1 SGHDN and CDR2 FVKESK. The CDR3 covers 15 residues. Trimming at V came to 5 bases and at J to 6 bases, leaving 7 bases not matched to a gene. The assay was run at deep level. Several immunoSEQ plates received, in even portions, the genomic DNA of each subset. Data came from immunoSEQ multiplex PCR; TCRdb stores just in-frame clones and leaves some out. The sample yields more than 400,000 clones, about 96% seen once. The sample comes from a study of shared clonotypes between healthy human individuals. As for the study in general: Plates per donor: three CD4 naive, three CD4 memory, two CD8 naive, one CD8 memory.

The source is a woman aged 25 to 45 in good health. Sequencing was carried out using naive CD4+ T cells sorted from blood. Subset specified: CD45RA+ positively selected. V is TRBV14 and J is TRBJ2-2; 9 bases agree with TRBD2. In nucleotides, the CDR3 is TGTGCCAGCAGCTACATAGCGGGAGTCGCCGGGGAGCTGTTTTTT. This encodes CASSYIAGVAGELFF.